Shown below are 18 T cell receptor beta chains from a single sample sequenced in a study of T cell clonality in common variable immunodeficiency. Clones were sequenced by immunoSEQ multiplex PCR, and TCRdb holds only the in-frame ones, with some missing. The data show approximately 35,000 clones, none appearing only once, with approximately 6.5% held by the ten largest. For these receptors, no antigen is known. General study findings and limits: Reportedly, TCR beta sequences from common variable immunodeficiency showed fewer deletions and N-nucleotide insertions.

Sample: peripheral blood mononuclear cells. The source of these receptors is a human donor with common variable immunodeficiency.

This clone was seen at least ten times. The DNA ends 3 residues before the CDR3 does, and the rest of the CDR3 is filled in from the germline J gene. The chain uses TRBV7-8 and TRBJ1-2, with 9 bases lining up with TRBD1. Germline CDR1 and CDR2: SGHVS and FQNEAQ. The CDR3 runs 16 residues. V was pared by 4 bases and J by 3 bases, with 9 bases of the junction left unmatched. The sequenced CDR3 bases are TGTGCCAGCAGCTACGGGGGGACAGGGCCATACTATGGC. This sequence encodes CASSYGGTGPYYG. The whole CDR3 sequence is CASSYGGTGPYYGYTF.

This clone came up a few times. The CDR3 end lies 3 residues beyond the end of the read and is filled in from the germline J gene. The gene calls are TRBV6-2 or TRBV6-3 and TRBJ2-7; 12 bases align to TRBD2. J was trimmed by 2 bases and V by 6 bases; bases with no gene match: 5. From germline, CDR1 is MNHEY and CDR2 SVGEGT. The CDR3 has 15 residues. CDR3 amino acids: CASSHASGGAYEQYF. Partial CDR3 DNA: TGTGCCAGCAGCCATGCTAGCGGGGGGGCCTACGAG.

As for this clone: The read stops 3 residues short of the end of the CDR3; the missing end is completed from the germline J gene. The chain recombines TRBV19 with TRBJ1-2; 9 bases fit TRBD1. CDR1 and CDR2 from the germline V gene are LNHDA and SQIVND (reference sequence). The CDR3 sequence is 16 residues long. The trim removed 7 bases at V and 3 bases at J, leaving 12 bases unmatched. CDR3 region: CASNPTGGEGDYGYTF. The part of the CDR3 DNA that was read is TGTGCCAGTAACCCGACAGGGGGAGAAGGAGACTATGGC.

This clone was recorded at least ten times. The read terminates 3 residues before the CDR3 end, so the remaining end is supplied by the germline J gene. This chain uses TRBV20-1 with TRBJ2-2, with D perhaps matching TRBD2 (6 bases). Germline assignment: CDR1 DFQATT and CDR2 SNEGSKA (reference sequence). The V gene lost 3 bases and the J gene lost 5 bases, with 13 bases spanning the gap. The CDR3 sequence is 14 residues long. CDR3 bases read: TGCAGTGCTAGTTCACCGGAGGGGACCGGGGAG. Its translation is CSASSPEGTGE. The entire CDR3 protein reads CSASSPEGTGELFF.

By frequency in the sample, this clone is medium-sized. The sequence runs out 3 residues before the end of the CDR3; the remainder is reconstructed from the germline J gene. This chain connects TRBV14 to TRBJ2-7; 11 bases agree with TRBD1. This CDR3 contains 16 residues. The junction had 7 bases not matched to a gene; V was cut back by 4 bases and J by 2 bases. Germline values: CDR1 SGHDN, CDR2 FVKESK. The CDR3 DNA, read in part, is TGTGCCAGCAGCCTTGGGCGGACAGGGGGCACCTACGAG. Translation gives CASSLGRTGGTYE. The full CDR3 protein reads CASSLGRTGGTYEQYF.

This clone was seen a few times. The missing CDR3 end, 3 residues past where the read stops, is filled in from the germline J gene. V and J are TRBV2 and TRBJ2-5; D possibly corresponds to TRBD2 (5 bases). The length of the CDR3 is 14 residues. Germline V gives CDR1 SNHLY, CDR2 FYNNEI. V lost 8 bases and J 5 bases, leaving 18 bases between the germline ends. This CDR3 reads CASSIALASETQYF. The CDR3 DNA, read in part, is TGTGCCAGCTCGATCGCGCTAGCCTCGGAGACC.

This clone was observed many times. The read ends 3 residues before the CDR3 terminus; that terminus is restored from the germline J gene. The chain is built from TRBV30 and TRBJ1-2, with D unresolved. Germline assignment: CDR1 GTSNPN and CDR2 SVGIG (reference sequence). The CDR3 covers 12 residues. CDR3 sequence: CAWSRQAASYTF. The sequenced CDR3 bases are TGTGCCTGGAGTCGACAAGCCGCTTCC.

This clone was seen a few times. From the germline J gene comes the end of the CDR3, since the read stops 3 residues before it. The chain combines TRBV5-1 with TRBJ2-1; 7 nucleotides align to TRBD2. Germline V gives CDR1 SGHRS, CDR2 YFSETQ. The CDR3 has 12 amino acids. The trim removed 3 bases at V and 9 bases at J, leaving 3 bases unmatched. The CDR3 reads CASSSTSFEQFF. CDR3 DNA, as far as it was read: TGCGCCAGCAGCTCGACTAGCTTTGAG.

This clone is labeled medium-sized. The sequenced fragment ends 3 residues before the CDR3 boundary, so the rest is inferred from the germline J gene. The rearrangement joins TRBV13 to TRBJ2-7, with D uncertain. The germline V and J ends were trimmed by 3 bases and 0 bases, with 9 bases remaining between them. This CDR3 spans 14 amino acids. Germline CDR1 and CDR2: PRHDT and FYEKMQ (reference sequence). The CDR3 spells CASSFQPGSYEQYF. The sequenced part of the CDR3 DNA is TGTGCCAGCAGCTTTCAACCGGGCTCCTACGAG.

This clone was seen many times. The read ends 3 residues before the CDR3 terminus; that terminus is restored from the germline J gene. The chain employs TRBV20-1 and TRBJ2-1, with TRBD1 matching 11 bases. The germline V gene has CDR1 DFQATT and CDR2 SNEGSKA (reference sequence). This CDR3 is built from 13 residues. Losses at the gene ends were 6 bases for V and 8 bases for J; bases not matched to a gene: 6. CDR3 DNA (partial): TGCAGTGCCCGGACAGGGGGCGGGGATGAG. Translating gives CSARTGGGDE. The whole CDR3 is CSARTGGGDEQFF.

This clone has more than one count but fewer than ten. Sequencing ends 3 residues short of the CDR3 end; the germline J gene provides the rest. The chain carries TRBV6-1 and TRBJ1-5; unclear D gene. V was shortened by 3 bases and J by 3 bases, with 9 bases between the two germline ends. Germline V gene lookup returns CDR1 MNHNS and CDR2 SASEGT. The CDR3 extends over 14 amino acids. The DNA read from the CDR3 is TGTGCCAGCAGTGATTTACACACCAATCAGCCC. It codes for CASSDLHTNQP. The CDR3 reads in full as CASSDLHTNQPQHF.

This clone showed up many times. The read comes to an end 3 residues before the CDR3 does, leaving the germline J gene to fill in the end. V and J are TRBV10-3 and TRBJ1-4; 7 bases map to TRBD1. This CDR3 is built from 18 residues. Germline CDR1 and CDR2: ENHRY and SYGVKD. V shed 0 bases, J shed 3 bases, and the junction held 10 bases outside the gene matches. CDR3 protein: CAISESSWRGPANEKLFF. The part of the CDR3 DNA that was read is TGTGCCATCAGTGAGTCTTCTTGGAGGGGGCCGGCTAATGAAAAA.

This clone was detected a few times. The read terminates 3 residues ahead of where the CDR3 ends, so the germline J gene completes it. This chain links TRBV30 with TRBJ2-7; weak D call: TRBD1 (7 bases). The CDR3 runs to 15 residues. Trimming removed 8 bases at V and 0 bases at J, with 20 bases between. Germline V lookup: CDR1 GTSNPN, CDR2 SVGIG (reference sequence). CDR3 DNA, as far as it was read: TGTGCCGGCCTCAGGGGGGTCCGAGGCTCCTACGAG. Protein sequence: CAGLRGVRGSYE. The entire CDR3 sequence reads CAGLRGVRGSYEQYF.

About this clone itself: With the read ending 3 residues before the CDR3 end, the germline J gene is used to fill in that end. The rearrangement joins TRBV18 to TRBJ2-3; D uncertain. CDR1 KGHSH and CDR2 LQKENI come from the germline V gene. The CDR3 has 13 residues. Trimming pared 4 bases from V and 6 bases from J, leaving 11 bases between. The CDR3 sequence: CASSQAVRDTQYF. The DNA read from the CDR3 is TGTGCCAGCTCACAGGCGGTCCGGGATACG.

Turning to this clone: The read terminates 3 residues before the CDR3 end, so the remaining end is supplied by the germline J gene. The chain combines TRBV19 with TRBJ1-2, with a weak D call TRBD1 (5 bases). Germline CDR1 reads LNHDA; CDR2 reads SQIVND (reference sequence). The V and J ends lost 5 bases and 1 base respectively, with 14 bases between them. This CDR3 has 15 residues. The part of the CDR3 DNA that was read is TGTGCCAGTAGTTATTCCAGGGAACTTAACTATGGC. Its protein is CASSYSRELNYG. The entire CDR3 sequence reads CASSYSRELNYGYTF.

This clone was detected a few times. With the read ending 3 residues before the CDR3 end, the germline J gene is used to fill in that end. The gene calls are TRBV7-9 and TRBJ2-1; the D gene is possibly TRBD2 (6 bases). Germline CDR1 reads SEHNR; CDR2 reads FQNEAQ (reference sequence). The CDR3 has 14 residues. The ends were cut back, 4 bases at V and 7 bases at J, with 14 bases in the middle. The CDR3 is CASSYNSRGNEQFF. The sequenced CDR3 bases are TGTGCCAGCAGCTACAATTCTCGGGGGAATGAG.

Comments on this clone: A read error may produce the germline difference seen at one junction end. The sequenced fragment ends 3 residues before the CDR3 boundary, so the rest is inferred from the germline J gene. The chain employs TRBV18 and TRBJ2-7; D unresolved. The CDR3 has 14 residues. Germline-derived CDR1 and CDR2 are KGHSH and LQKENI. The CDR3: CASPPSNAAYEQYF. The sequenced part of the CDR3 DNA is TGTGCCAGCCCACCCTCGAACGCAGCCTACGAG.

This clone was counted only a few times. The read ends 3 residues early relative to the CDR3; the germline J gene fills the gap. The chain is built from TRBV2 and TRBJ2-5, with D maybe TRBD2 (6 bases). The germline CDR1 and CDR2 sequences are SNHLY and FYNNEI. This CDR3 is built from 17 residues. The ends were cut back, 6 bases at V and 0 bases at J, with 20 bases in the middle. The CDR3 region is CASSKGPSALYQETQYF. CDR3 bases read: TGTGCCAGCAGCAAGGGTCCTAGCGCTTTGTACCAAGAGACC.